The 20 T cell receptor beta chains reported below all come from one sample, sequenced in a study of OX40 agonist ivuxolimab in advanced cancers. Clones were read by immunoSEQ multiplex PCR, and TCRdb kept only the in-frame ones, dropping some. The table lists approximately 61,000 clones, about 91% of them singletons. Sequenced material: CD4+ or CD8+ T cells sorted from blood, taken in a trial of the OX40 agonist ivuxolimab. All receptors derive from an adult with an advanced solid tumor such as melanoma, head and neck, liver or kidney cancer.

V usage is TRBV5-1 and J usage is TRBJ2-5, with 10 positions matching TRBD2. Per germline, CDR1 SGHRS and CDR2 YFSETQ. The V gene end was trimmed by 3 bases and the J gene end by 1 base; junction bases not matched to a gene: 3. This CDR3 spans 15 amino acids. The CDR3 bases are TGCGCCAGCAGCTGGACTAGCGGATCCCAAGAGACCCAGTACTTC. It codes for CASSWTSGSQETQYF.

The chain uses TRBV19 and TRBJ2-4; D is possibly TRBD1 (5 bases). CDR3 length equals 17 residues. V gave up 3 bases and J gave up 1 base, with 16 bases separating them. In germline, CDR1 is LNHDA, CDR2 SQIVND (reference sequence). Here the CDR3 DNA reads TGTGCCAGTAGTATCACCGGCAGGGAATCGGCCAAAAACATTCAGTACTTC. Its translation is CASSITGRESAKNIQYF.

The chain recombines TRBV28 with TRBJ1-3; 9 bases are shared with TRBD1. J was trimmed by 2 bases and V by 6 bases; bases with no gene match: 5. This CDR3 is 15 amino acids long. Germline V gene lookup returns CDR1 MDHEN and CDR2 SYDVKM. The CDR3 region has the DNA TGTGCCAGCAGGACGAACAGGGGGCCTGGAAACACCATATATTTT. It is translated as CASRTNRGPGNTIYF.

The chain is built from TRBV18 and TRBJ2-3; 9 nucleotides agree with TRBD1. This CDR3 is 15 amino acids long. The ends lost 3 bases at V and 2 bases at J; junction bases unmatched: 3. Germline-derived CDR1 and CDR2 are KGHSH and LQKENI. The CDR3 loop reads CASSPDRGYTDTQYF. The CDR3 DNA follows: TGTGCCAGCTCACCGGACAGGGGATACACAGATACGCAGTATTTT.

This chain connects TRBV4-3 to TRBJ1-2; possible D gene TRBD1, 5 bases. Germline V gene lookup returns CDR1 LGHNA and CDR2 YSLEER. Deletions cut 4 bases from V and 5 bases from J, with 14 bases between. This CDR3 region has 14 residues. In DNA form, the CDR3 reads TGCGCCAGCAGCCCCGGGGACGCGCGATATGGCTACACCTTC. This gives the protein CASSPGDARYGYTF.

This clone was found once. The chain recombines TRBV9 with TRBJ2-3, with D unclear. Germline assignment: CDR1 SGDLS and CDR2 YYNGEE. The ends were cut back, 0 bases at V and 2 bases at J, with 7 bases in the middle. This CDR3 has 14 residues. The CDR3 is CASSVATDTDTQYF. CDR3 bases: TGTGCCAGCAGCGTAGCTACCGACACAGATACGCAGTATTTT.

The rearrangement links TRBV27 to TRBJ2-7; D is ambiguous. The CDR3 totals 12 residues. The germline gives CDR1 MNHEY, CDR2 SMNVEV (reference sequence). V was shortened by 5 bases and J by 2 bases, with 7 bases between the two germline ends. The CDR3 spells CASSTKTYEQYF. CDR3 sequence (DNA): TGTGCCAGCAGTACCAAAACCTACGAGCAGTACTTC.

J is TRBJ2-2 and V is TRBV27; D gene ambiguous. Per the germline V gene, CDR1 is MNHEY and CDR2 is SMNVEV (reference sequence). V was trimmed by 4 bases and J by 0 bases, leaving 3 bases between them. The CDR3 loop spans 13 amino acids. The CDR3 DNA is TGTGCCAGCAGTTACACGAACACCGGGGAGCTGTTTTTT. Protein: CASSYTNTGELFF.

This chain links TRBV27 with TRBJ2-1, with unresolved D. The germline CDR1 and CDR2 sequences are MNHEY and SMNVEV (reference sequence). Between the trimmed V and J ends, which lost 2 bases and 4 bases, there was a span of 12 bases. The CDR3 has 15 residues. CDR3 nucleotides: TGTGCCAGCAGTTTAAGGTCCCCTACTTACAATGAGCAGTTCTTC. It specifies CASSLRSPTYNEQFF.

The CDR3 here is CASSPRPFREEQPQHF. The CDR3 DNA reads as TGTGCCAGCTCACCTAGACCGTTCCGTGAAGAACAGCCCCAGCATTTT. The genes are TRBV18 and TRBJ1-5, with D unresolved. The CDR3 consists of 16 residues. Germline CDR1 reads KGHSH; CDR2 reads LQKENI. V lost 3 bases and J 7 bases, leaving 19 bases between the germline ends.

The chain is built from TRBV27 and TRBJ2-3; 7 positions match TRBD2. There are 16 residues in the CDR3. The V gene's germline CDR1 is MNHEY and CDR2 SMNVEV (reference sequence). The J segment lost 4 bases and the V segment lost 5 bases, leaving 12 bases of the junction unmatched. The CDR3 protein is CASSTDGTIGADTQYF. The CDR3 bases are TGTGCCAGCAGTACAGACGGGACTATAGGCGCAGATACGCAGTATTTT.

The rearrangement joins TRBV11-2 to TRBJ2-5, with D perhaps matching TRBD1 or TRBD2 (5 bases each). CDR3 length equals 17 residues. Germline CDR1 reads SGHAT; CDR2 reads FQNNGV. V shed 4 bases and J shed 4 bases, with 22 bases lying between them. The DNA of the CDR3 is TGTGCCAGCAGCTCCACACCCCGGGGCCCGGCGTCAGAGACCCAGTACTTC. This gives the protein CASSSTPRGPASETQYF.

This clone was seen once. V gene TRBV11-2 combines with J gene TRBJ2-7, with unresolved D. CDR3 length equals 14 residues. V was shortened by 1 base and J by 3 bases, with 10 bases between the two germline ends. Germline CDR1 SGHAT, CDR2 FQNNGV. CDR3 coding DNA: TGTGCCAGCAGCTTAGCGTTTTCGTACTACGAGCAGTACTTC. Protein: CASSLAFSYYEQYF.

This clone was seen once. The rearrangement joins TRBV5-6 to TRBJ2-7, with D uncertain. CDR3 length equals 13 residues. Germline lookup yields CDR1 SGHDT and CDR2 YYEEEE. Trimming pared 5 bases from V and 0 bases from J, leaving 9 bases between. CDR3 protein: CASRMAVSYEQYF. The CDR3 bases are TGTGCCAGCAGGATGGCAGTCTCCTACGAGCAGTACTTC.

V gene TRBV9 combines with J gene TRBJ2-1; TRBD2 matches at 12 bases. This CDR3 comprises 14 residues. Germline-derived CDR1 and CDR2 are SGDLS and YYNGEE. J gave up 8 bases and V 4 bases, and 4 bases lay outside the gene matches. The CDR3 DNA reads TGTGCCAGCAGCTCCCGACTAGCGGGAGATGAGCAGTTCTTC. Amino acid sequence: CASSSRLAGDEQFF.

V gene TRBV28 combines with J gene TRBJ1-3, with no clear D. Looked up from germline, CDR1 is MDHEN and CDR2 is SYDVKM. The CDR3 contains 11 residues. Trimming removed 7 bases at V and 4 bases at J, with 5 bases between. CDR3 sequence: CASKWGNTIYF. The CDR3 DNA reads as TGTGCCAGCAAATGGGGAAACACCATATATTTT.

The chain couples TRBV2 to TRBJ2-1; D unclear. The CDR3 covers 12 residues. Germline V gene sequence: CDR1 SNHLY, CDR2 FYNNEI. V was cut by 7 bases and J by 4 bases, with 8 bases left in between. The CDR3 nucleotides are TGTGCCAGCAATGGGCGATACAATGAGCAGTTCTTC. Amino acid sequence: CASNGRYNEQFF.

V and J are TRBV15 and TRBJ1-4; D remains ambiguous. V was clipped by 6 bases and J by 4 bases, with 9 bases between them. CDR3 length equals 13 residues. Looked up from germline, CDR1 is LNHNV and CDR2 is YYDKDF (reference sequence). The CDR3 region has the DNA TGTGCCACCAGTCCGGGGTTTAATGAAAAACTGTTTTTT. It codes for CATSPGFNEKLFF.

The rearrangement uses TRBV4-2 and TRBJ2-7, with 8 bases fitting TRBD2. CDR1 and CDR2 (germline): LGHNA, YNFKEQ. CDR3 length: 15 residues. V lost 0 bases, J lost 0 bases, and 1 base stayed unmatched. The CDR3 nucleotides read TGTGCCAGCAGCCAAGAACTAGCGGCCTCCTACGAGCAGTACTTC. Translating it yields CASSQELAASYEQYF.

This chain uses TRBV27 with TRBJ1-4, with D perhaps matching TRBD1 (6 bases). Germline-derived CDR1 and CDR2 are MNHEY and SMNVEV (reference sequence). CDR3 length: 14 amino acids. The germline V and J ends were trimmed by 6 bases and 2 bases, with 10 bases remaining between them. The CDR3 loop reads CASSMDSTNEKLFF. The DNA for the CDR3 is TGTGCCAGCAGCATGGACAGTACTAATGAAAAACTGTTTTTT.